This T cell receptor beta chain was sequenced during a study of cytomegalovirus exposure and HLA in healthy donors. With 60 Vbeta and 13 Jbeta primers, the PCR was carried out. Assay used: immunoSEQ multiplex PCR; TCRdb lists only in-frame clones, some missing. The table shows roughly 180,000 clones, with 79% occurring only once. Everyone who donated was a healthy bone marrow donor. Study-wide points: Cytomegalovirus association was listed for about 160 TCR beta chains.

V shed 3 bases, J shed 3 bases, and the junction held 4 bases outside the gene matches. The germline gives CDR1 SGHDT, CDR2 YYEEEE. This CDR3 comprises 15 residues. Notes on this clone: Its antigen is currently unknown.

Sequencing was carried out using PBMCs. The sequence was obtained from a girl aged 10-17 years in good health and CMV-seropositive. V usage is TRBV5-6 and J usage is TRBJ1-5; TRBD1 agrees at 9 bases. CDR3 residues: CASSSTGGYNQPQHF. CDR3 sequence (DNA): TGTGCCAGCAGCTCGACAGGGGGTTACAATCAGCCCCAGCATTTT.